The present entry profiles one T cell receptor (beta chain) with its context. Antigen specificity is unknown. Compared with germline, one end of the junction differs, possibly owing to a read error. Time point given: week 47, end of study. The study gave 300 ug of mutant IDH1 20-mer peptide per vaccine dose, with topical imiquimod. Each of the donors came in with new WHO grade 3 or 4 astrocytomas that were IDH1-mutant and ATRX-lost. Using immunoSEQ multiplex PCR, the repertoire was profiled, and TCRdb retains in-frame clones only, with some absent. The repertoire consists of approximately 33,000 clones, with roughly four fifths occurring once and the leading ten covering about 9.6%. This entry comes from a study of a mutant IDH1 vaccine in newly diagnosed glioma. Study information: Onset of vaccination occurred 4-6 weeks following radiotherapy alone, or with temozolomide cycles. Treated patients comprised about 60% males and about 40% females, mean age approximately 38 years.

Germline loops: CDR1 SGHVS, CDR2 FQNEAQ. The CDR3 consists of 15 residues. The receptor was isolated from a man aged 35 to 55 with glioma. The rearrangement joins TRBV7-8 to TRBJ1-1; tentative D call: TRBD1 (5 bases). The source was PBMCs, collected from a glioma patient whose treatment included an IDH1 peptide vaccine. CDR3 sequence (DNA): TGTGCCAGCAGCTTAGCGAGCGGGGGGAACGCTGAAGCTTTCTTT. It encodes CASSLASGGNAEAFF.